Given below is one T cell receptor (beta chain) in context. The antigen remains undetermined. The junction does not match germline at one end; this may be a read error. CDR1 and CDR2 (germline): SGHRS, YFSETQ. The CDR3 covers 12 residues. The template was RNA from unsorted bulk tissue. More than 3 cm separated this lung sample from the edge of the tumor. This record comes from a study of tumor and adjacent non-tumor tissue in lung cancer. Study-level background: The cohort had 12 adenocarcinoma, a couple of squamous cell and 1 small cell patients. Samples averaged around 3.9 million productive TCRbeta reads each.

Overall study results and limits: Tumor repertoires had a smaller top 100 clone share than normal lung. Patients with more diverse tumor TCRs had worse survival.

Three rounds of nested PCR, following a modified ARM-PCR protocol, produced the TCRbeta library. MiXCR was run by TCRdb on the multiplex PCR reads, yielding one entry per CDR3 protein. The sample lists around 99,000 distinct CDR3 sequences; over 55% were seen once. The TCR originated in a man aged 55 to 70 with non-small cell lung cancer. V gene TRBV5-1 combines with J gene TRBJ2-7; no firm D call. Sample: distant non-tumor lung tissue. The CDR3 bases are TGCGCCGGCAGCTTGTTAGGGCACGAGCAGTACTTC. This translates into CAGSLLGHEQYF.